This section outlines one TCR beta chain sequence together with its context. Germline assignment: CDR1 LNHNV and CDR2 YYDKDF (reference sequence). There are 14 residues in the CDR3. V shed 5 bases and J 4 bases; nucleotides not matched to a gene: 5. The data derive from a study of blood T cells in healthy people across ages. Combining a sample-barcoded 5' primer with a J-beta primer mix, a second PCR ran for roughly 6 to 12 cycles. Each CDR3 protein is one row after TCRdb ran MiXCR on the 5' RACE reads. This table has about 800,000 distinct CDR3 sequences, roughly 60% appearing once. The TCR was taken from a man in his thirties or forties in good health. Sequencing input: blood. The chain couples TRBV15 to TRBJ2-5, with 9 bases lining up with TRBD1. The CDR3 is CATSGTGRGETQYF. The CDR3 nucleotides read TGTGCCACCAGCGGGACAGGGCGTGGAGAGACCCAGTACTTC.